The clone carrying this T cell receptor beta chain showed up just a few times. Its cognate antigen is unknown. This CDR3 spans 12 amino acids. CDR1 LNHNV and CDR2 YYDKDF come from the germline V gene (reference sequence). Trimming cost V 0 bases and J 7 bases, with 5 bases left between them. This entry is derived from a study of human T cells and chemical hapten exposure. Whole-study context: All patients underwent weekly scalp dosing with diphenylcyclopropenone for the full approximately 25-week study. Study observations and caveats: High-frequency TCRs, those above 1 in 1000, stayed the same after DPC sensitization.

This sample's time point: patch test 3, about 24 weeks after DPC sensitization. Treatment described: therapeutic diphenylcyclopropenone sensitization with weekly scalp DPC. In the original analysis: Sequenced samples showed a median of around 100,000 TCRs each, with counts running from approximately 20,000 to 700,000. Using its own MiXCR run on the RACE reads, TCRdb lists one record per CDR3 protein. TCRdb assigned the V and J calls; the authors' analysis was not used. Of about 160,000 distinct CDR3 sequences in the sample, about a quarter are singletons; the top ten hold approximately 2.1%. This sequence originates from a young woman with alopecia areata. Some clones in this sample may be carry-over from other donors' samples. The input for sequencing was whole blood, taken in connection with sensitization to the hapten diphenylcyclopropenone (DPC). The chain combines TRBV15 with TRBJ2-3; D is ambiguous. The CDR3 region is CATSRDEYTQYF. The CDR3 DNA reads as TGTGCCACCAGCAGAGATGAATATACGCAGTATTTT.